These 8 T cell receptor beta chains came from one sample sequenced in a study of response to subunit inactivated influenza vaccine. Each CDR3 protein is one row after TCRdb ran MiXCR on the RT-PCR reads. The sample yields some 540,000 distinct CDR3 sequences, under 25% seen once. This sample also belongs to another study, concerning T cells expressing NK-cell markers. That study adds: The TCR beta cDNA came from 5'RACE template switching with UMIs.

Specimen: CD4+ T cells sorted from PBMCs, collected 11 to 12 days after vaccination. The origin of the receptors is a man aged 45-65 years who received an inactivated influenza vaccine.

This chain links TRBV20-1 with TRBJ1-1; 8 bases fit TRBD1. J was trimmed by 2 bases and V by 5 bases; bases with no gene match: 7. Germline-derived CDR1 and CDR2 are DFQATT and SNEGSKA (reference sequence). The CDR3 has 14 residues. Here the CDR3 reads CSAGETGANTEAFF. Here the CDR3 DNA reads TGCAGTGCTGGGGAGACAGGGGCTAACACTGAAGCTTTCTTT.

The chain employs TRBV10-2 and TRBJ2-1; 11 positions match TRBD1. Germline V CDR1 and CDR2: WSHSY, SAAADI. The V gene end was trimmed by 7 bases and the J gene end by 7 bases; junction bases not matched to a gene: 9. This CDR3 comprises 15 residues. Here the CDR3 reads CASTPDRGRENEQFF. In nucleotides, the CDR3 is TGCGCCAGCACTCCGGACAGGGGGCGAGAGAATGAGCAGTTCTTC.

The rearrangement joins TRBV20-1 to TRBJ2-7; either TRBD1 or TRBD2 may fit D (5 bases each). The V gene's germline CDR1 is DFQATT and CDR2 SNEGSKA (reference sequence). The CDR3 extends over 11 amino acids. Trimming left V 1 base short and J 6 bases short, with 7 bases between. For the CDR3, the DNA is TGCAGTGCTAGAGGAGGGGCCGAGCAGTACTTC. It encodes CSARGGAEQYF.

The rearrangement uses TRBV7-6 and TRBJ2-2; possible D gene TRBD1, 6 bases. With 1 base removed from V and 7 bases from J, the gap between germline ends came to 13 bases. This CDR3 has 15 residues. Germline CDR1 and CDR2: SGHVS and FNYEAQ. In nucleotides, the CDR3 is TGTGCCAGCAGCTTAGATGGTTGGGGGCGCGGGGAGCTGTTTTTT. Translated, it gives CASSLDGWGRGELFF. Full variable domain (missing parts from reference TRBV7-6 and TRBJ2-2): GAGVSQSPRYKVTKRGQDVALRCDPISGHVSLYWYRQALGQGPEFLTYFNYEAQQDKSGLPNDRFSAERPEGSISTLTIQRTEQRDSAMYRCASSLDGWGRGELFFGEGSRLTVL.

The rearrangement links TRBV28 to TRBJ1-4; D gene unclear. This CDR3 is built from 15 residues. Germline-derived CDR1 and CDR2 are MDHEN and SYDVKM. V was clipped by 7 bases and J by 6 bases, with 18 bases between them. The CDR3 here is CASITSVGVDEKLFF. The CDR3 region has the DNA TGTGCCAGCATTACTTCGGTGGGAGTGGATGAAAAACTGTTTTTT.

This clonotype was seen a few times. This chain's CDR3 is CASSLETSGSFYNEQFF. In DNA, the CDR3 is TGTGCCAGCAGCTTAGAGACTAGCGGGAGCTTCTACAATGAGCAGTTCTTC. The chain couples TRBV11-2 to TRBJ2-1; 12 bases match TRBD2. Looked up from germline, CDR1 is SGHAT and CDR2 is FQNNGV. Trimming took 0 bases from V and 3 from J; bases not matched to a gene: 3. The CDR3 spans 17 residues. The variable domain in full, with the rest retrieved from reference TRBV11-2 and TRBJ2-1, is EAGVAQSPRYKIIEKRQSVAFWCNPISGHATLYWYQQILGQGPKLLIQFQNNGVVDDSQLPKDRFSAERLKGVDSTLKIQPAKLEDSAVYLCASSLETSGSFYNEQFFGPGTRLTVL.

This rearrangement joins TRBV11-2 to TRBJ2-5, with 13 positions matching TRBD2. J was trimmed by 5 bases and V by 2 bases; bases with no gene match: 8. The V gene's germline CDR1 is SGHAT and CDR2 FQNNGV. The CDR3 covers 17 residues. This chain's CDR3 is CASSLTGLAGAGETQYF. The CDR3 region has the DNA TGTGCCAGCAGCTTAACAGGACTAGCGGGAGCCGGGGAGACCCAGTACTTC.

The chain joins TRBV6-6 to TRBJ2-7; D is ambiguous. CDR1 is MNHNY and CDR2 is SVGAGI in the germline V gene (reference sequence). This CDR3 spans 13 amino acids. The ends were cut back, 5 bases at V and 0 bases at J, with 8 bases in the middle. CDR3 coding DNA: TGTGCCAGCAGTGGCCGCAGCTCCTACGAGCAGTACTTC. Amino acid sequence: CASSGRSSYEQYF.